The entry below gives a single T cell receptor (beta chain) sequence along with its context. Its antigen is currently unknown. Autoimmune disease history or systemic immunosuppression meant exclusion. The sample originates from a study of OX40 agonist ivuxolimab in advanced cancers. Study-wide findings and caveats: Expanded peripheral T cells had an undetermined antigen specificity.

CDR3 length equals 16 residues. V gave up 0 bases and J gave up 9 bases; unmatched junction bases: 8. Germline V gives CDR1 GTSNPN, CDR2 SVGIG (reference sequence). TCRdb's table, derived via immunoSEQ multiplex PCR, lists solely in-frame clones and lacks some. The sample contains 40,000 to 60,000 clones, 70% to 90% of which appear only once. The receptor comes from an adult with an advanced solid tumor such as melanoma, head and neck, liver or kidney cancer. The chain uses TRBV30 and TRBJ1-6, with 10 bases fitting TRBD1. The source was CD4+ or CD8+ T cells sorted from blood, collected in a trial of the OX40 agonist ivuxolimab. In DNA form, the CDR3 reads TGTGCCTGGAGTGTACGCGACAGGGGGCTGGCTTCACCCCTCCACTTT. It yields the protein CAWSVRDRGLASPLHF.